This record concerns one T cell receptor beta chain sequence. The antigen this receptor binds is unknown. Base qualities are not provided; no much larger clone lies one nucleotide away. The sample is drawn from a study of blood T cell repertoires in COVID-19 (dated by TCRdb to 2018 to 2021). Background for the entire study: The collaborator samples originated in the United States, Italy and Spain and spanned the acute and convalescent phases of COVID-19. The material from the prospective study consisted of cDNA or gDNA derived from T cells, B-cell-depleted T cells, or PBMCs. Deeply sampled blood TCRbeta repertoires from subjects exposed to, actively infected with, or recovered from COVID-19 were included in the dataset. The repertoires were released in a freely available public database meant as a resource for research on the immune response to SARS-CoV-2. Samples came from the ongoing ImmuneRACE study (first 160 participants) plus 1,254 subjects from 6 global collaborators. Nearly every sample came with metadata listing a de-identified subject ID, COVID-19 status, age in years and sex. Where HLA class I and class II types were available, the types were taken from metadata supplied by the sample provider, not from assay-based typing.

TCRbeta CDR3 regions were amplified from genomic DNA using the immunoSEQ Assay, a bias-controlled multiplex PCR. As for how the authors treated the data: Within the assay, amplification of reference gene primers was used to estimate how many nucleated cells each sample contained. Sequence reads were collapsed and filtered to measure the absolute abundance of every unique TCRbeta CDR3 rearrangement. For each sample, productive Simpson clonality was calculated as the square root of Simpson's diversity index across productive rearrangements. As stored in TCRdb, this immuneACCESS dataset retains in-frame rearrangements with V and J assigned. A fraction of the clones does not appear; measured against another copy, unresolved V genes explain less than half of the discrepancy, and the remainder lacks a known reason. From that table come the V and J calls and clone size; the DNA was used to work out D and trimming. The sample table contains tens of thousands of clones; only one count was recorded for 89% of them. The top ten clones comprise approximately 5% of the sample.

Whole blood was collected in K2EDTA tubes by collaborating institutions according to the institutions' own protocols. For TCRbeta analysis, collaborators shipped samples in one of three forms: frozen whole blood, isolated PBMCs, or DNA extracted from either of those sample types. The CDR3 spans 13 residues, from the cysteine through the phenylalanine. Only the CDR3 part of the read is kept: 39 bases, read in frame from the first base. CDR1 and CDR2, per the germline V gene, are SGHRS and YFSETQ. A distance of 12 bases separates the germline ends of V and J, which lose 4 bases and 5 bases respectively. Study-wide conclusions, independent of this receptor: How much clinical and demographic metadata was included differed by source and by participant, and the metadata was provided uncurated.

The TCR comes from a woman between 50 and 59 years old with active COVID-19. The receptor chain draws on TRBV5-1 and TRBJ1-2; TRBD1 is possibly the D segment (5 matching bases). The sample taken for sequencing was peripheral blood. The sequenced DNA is TGCGCCAGCAGCCTTATGGACACTTATGGCTACACCTTC. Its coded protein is CASSLMDTYGYTF.